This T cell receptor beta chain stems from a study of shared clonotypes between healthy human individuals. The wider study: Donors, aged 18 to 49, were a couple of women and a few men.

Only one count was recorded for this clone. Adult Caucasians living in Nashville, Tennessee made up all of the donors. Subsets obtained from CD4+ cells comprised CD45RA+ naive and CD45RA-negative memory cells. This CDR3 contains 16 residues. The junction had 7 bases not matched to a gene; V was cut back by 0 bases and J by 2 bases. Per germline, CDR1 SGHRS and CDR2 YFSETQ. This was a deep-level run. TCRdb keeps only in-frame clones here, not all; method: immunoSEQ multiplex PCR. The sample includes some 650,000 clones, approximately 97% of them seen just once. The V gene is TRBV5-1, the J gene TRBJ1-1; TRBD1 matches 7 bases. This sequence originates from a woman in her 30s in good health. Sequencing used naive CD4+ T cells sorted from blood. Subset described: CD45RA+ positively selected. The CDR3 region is CASSLAPTGLNTEAFF. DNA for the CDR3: TGCGCCAGCAGCTTGGCCCCGACAGGGCTCAACACTGAAGCTTTCTTT.